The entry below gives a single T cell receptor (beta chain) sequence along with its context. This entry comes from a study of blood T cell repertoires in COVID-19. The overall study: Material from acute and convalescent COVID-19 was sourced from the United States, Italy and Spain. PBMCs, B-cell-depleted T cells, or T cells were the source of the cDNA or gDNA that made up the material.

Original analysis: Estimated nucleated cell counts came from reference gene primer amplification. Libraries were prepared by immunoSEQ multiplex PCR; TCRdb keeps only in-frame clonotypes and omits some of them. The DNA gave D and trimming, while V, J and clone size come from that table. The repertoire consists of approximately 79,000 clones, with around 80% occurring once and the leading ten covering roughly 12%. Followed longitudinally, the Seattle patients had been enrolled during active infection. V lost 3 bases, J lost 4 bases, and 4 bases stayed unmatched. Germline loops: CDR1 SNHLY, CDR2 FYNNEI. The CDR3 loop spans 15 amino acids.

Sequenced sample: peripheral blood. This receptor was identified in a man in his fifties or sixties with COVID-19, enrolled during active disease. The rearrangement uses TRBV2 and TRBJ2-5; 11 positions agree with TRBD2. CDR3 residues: CASSDTSGRGETQYF. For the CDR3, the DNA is TGTGCCAGCAGTGATACTAGCGGGAGAGGAGAGACCCAGTACTTC.